This is a list of T cell receptor beta chains from one sample in a study of cytomegalovirus exposure and HLA in healthy donors. Sequencing used immunoSEQ multiplex PCR; TCRdb keeps in-frame clones, though not all of them. The sample shows 110,000 to 150,000 clones, around 75% of them seen only once. Sequenced material: PBMCs. The receptors come from a female donor in good health and CMV-seronegative. CDR3s include the opening cysteine and the closing phenylalanine or tryptophan. The order of the fields is D gene, clone size, V gene, J gene, CDR3 protein, CDR3 DNA. A D gene is named only where the DNA matches it firmly. Rows may omit the clone size; those that give it use once, few, many or a size class.

-	-	TRBV30	TRBJ1-4	CAWSVRLRQNEKLFF	TGTGCCTGGAGTGTCCGCCTCCGACAAAATGAAAAACTGTTTTTT
-	-	TRBV4-2	TRBJ1-5	CASRGASNQPQHF	TGTGCCAGCAGGGGGGCTAGCAATCAGCCCCAGCATTTT
-	-	TRBV29-1	TRBJ1-1	CSVAAGGTEAFF	TGCAGCGTTGCCGCAGGTGGCACTGAAGCTTTCTTT
-	few	TRBV7-9	TRBJ1-1	CASSLEDGGRPTEAFF	TGTGCCAGCAGCTTAGAAGATGGAGGGAGGCCCACTGAAGCTTTCTTT
TRBD2	-	TRBV5-1	TRBJ2-1	CASSLAGTTNNEQFF	TGCGCCAGCAGCTTGGCTGGGACTACCAACAATGAGCAGTTCTTC
TRBD1	-	TRBV19	TRBJ1-1	CASTTPGQVNTEAFF	TGTGCCAGTACCACCCCGGGACAGGTAAACACTGAAGCTTTCTTT
-	few	TRBV19	TRBJ1-1	CASSTLDSMNTEAFF	TGTGCCAGTAGTACTTTGGACAGTATGAACACTGAAGCTTTCTTT
-	few	TRBV4-2	TRBJ1-4	CASSPKGVTEEKLFF	TGTGCCAGCAGCCCAAAGGGGGTAACGGAAGAAAAACTGTTTTTT
TRBD1	-	TRBV7-9	TRBJ1-4	CASSLAQGGNEKLFF	TGTGCCAGCAGCTTAGCTCAGGGGGGTAATGAAAAACTGTTTTTT
-	-	TRBV30	TRBJ1-3	CAWGQYSGNTIYF	TGTGCCTGGGGACAGTACTCTGGAAACACCATATATTTT
-	few	TRBV5-1	TRBJ2-5	CASSVGSVSLQETQYF	TGCGCCAGCAGCGTGGGGTCCGTGAGCCTTCAAGAGACCCAGTACTTC